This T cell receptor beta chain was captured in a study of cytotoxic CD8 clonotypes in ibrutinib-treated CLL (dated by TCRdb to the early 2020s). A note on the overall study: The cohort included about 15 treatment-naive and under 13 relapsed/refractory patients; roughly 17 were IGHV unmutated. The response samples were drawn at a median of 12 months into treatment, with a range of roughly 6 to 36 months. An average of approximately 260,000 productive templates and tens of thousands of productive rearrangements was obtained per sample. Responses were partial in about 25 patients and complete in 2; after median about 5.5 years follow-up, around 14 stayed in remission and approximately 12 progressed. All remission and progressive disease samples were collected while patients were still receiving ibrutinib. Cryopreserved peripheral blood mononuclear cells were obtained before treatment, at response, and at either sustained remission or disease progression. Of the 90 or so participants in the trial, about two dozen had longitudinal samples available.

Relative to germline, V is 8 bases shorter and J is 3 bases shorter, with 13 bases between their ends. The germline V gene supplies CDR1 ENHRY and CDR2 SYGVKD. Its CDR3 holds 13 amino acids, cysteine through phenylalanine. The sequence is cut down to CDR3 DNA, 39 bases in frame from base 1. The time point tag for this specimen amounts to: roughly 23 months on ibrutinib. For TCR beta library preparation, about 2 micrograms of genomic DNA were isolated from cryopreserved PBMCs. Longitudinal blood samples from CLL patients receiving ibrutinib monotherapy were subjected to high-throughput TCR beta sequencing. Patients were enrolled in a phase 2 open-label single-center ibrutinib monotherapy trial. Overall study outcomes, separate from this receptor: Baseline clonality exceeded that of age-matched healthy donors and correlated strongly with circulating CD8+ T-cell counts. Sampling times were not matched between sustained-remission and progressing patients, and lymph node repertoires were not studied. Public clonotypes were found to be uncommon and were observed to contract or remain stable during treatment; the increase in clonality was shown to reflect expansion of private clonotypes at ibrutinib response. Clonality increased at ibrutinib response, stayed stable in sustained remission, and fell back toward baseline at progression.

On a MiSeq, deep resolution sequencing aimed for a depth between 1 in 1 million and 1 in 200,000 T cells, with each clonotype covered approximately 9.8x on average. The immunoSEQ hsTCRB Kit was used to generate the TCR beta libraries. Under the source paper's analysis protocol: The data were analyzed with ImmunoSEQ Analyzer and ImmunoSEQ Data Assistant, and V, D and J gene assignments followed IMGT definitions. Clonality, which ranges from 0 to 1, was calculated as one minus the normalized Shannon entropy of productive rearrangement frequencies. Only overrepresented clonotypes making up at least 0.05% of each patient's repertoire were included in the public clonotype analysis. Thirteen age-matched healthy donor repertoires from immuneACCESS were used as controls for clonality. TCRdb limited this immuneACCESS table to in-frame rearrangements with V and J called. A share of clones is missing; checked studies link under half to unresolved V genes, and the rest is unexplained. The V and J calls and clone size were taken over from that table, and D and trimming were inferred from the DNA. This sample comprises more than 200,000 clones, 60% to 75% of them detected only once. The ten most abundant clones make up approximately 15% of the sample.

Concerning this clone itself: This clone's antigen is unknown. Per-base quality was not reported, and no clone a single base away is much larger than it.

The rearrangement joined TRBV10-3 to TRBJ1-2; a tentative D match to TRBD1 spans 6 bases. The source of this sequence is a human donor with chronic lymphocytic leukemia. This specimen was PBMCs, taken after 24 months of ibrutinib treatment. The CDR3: CAIRGDIYYGYTF. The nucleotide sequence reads TGTGCCATCCGCGGGGACATCTACTATGGCTACACCTTC.